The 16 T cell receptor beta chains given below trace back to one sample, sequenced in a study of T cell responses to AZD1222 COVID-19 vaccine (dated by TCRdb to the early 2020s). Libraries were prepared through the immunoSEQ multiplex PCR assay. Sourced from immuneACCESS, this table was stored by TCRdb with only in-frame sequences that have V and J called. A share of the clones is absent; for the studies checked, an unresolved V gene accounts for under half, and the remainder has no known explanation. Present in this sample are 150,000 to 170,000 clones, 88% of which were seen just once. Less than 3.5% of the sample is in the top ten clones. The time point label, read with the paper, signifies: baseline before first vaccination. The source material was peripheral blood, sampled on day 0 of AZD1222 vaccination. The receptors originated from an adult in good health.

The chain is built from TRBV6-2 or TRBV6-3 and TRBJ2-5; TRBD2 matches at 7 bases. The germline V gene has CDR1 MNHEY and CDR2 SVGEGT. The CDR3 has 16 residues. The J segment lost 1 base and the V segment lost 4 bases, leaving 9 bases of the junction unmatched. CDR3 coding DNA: TGTGCCAGCAGTTTTGCGCGCGGGGGTTTCCAAGAGACCCAGTACTTC. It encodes CASSFARGGFQETQYF.

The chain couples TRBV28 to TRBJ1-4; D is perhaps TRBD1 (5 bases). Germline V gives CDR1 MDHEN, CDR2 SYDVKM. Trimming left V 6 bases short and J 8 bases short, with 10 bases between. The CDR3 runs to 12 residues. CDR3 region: CASRVGGEKLFF. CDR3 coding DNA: TGTGCCAGCAGGGTTGGGGGGGAAAAACTGTTTTTT.

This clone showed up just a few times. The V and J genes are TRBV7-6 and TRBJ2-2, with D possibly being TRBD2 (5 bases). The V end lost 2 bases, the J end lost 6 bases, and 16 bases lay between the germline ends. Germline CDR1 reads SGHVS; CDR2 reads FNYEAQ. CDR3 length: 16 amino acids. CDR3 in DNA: TGTGCCAGCAGCTTATTCACCGGAGGCCAGGCCGGGGAGCTGTTTTTT. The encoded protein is CASSLFTGGQAGELFF.

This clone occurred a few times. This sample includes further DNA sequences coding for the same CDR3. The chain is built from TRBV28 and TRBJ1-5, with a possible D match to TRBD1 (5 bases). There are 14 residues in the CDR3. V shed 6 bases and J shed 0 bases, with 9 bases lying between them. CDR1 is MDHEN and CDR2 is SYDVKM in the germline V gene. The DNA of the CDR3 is TGTGCCAGCAGCCCGGACAATAGCAATCAGCCCCAGCATTTT. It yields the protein CASSPDNSNQPQHF. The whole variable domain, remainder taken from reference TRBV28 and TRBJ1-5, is DVKVTQSSRYLVKRTGEKVFLECVQDMDHENMFWYRQDPGLGLRLIYFSYDVKMKEKGDIPEGYSVSREKKERFSLILESASTNQTSMYLCASSPDNSNQPQHFGDGTRLSIL.

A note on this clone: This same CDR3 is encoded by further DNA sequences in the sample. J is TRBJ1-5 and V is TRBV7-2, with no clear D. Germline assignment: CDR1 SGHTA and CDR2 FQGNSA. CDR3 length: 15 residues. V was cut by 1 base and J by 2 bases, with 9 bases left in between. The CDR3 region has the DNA TGTGCCAGCAGCTTAGTAGGGTTCGGCAATCAGCCCCAGCATTTT. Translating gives CASSLVGFGNQPQHF.

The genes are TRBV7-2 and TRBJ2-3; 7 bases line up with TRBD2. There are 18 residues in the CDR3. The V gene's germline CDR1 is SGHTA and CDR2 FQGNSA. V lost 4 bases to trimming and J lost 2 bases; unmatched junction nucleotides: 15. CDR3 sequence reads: CASSSPSSGSRHTDTQYF. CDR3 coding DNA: TGTGCCAGCAGCTCCCCCTCTAGCGGCTCTCGACACACAGATACGCAGTATTTT.

The CDR3: CASSQEETGGRYGYTF. In nucleotides, the CDR3 is TGCGCCAGCAGCCAAGAGGAGACAGGGGGCCGCTATGGCTACACCTTC. The V call is TRBV4-1, the J call TRBJ1-2; 10 bases map to TRBD1. This CDR3 region has 16 residues. Germline-derived CDR1 and CDR2 are MGHRA and YSYEKL. After removal of 0 bases from V and 4 bases from J, the junction contained 5 bases not matched to a gene.

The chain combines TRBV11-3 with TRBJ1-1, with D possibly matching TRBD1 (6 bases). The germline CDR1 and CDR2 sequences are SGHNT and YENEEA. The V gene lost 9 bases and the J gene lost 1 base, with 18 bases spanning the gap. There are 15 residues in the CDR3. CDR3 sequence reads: CASPRKGQSNTEAFF. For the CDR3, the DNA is TGTGCCAGTCCCAGGAAAGGACAGTCGAACACTGAAGCTTTCTTT.

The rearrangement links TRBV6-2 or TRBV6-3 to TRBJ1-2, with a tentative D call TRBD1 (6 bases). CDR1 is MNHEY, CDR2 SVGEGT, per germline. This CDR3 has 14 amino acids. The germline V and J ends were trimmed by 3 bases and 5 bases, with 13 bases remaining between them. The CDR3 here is CASSYVGGAYGYTF. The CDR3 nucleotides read TGTGCCAGCAGTTATGTGGGGGGCGCGTATGGCTACACCTTC.

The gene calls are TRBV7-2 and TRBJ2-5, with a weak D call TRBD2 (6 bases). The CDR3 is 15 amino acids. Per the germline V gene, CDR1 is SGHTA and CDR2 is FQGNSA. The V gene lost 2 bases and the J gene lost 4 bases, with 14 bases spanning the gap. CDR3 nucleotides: TGTGCCAGCAGCTTAATGGGCTCCGGGGGAGAGACCCAGTACTTC. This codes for CASSLMGSGGETQYF.

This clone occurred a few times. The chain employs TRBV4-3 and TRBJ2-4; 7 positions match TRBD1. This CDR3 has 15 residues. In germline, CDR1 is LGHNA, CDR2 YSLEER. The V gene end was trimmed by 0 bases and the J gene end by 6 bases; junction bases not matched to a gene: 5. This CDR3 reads CASSQERQGPNIQYF. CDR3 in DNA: TGCGCCAGCAGCCAAGAGAGACAGGGCCCAAACATTCAGTACTTC.

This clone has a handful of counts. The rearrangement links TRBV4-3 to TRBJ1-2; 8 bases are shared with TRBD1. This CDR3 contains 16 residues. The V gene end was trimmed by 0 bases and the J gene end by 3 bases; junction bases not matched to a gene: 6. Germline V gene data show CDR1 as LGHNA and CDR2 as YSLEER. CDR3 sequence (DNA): TGCGCCAGCAGCCAAGACGGCCTGGACAGGGACTATGGCTACACCTTC. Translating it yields CASSQDGLDRDYGYTF.

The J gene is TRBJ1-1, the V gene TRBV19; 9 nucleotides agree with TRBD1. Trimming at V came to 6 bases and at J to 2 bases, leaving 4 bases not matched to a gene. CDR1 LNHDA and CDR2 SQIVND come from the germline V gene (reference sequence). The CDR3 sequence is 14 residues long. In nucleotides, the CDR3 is TGTGCCAGTAGGACAGGGGGTCGAAACACTGAAGCTTTCTTT. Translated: CASRTGGRNTEAFF. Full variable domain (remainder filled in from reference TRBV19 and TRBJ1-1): DGGITQSPKYLFRKEGQNVTLSCEQNLNHDAMYWYRQDPGQGLRLIYYSQIVNDFQKGDIAEGYSVSREKKESFPLTVTSAQKNPTAFYLCASRTGGRNTEAFFGQGTRLTVV.

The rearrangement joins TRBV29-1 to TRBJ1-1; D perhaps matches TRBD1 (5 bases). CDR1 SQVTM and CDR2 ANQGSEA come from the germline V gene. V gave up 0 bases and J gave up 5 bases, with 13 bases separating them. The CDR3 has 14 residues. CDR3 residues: CSVEDRQGNTEAFF. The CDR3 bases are TGCAGCGTTGAAGATCGGCAGGGAAATACTGAAGCTTTCTTT.

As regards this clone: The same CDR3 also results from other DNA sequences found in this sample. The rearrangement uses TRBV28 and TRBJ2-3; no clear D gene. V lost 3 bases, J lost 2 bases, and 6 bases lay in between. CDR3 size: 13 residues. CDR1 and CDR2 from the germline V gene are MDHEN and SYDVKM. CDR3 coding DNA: TGTGCCAGCAGTTTGGTTTCCACAGATACGCAGTATTTT. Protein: CASSLVSTDTQYF.

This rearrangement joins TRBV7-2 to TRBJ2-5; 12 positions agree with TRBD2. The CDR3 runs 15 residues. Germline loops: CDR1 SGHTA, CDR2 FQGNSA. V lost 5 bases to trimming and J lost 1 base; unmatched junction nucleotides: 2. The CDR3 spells CASSRTSGVQETQYF. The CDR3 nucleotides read TGTGCCAGCAGCCGGACTAGCGGGGTCCAAGAGACCCAGTACTTC.